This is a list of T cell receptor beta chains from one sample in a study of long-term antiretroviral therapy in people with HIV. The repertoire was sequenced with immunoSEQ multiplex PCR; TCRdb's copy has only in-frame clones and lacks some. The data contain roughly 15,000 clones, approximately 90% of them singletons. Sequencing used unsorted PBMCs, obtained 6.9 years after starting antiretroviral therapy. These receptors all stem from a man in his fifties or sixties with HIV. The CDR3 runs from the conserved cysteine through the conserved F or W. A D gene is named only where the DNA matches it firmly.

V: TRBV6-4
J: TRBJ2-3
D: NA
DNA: TGTGCCAGCAGGCCCGGAGGAGCACACACAGATACGCAGTATTTT
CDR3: CASRPGGAHTDTQYF

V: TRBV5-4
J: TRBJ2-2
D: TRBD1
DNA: TGTGCCAGCAGCTTGGGACAGGGGGCCGGGGAGCTGTTTTTT
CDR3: CASSLGQGAGELFF

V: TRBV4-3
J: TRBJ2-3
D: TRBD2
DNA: TGCGCCAGCAGCCTAGGACTAGCGGGAGGCACAGATACGCAGTATTTT
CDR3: CASSLGLAGGTDTQYF

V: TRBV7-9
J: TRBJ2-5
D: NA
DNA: TGTGCCAGCAGCTTAGAATCAGAGACCCAGTACTTC
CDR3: CASSLESETQYF

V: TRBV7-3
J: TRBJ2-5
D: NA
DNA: TGTGCCAGCAGCTTAAAGCGGTCTGGGGTTGGAGAGACCCAGTACTTC
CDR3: CASSLKRSGVGETQYF

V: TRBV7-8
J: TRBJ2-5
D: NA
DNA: TGTGCCAGCAGCTTGGACGTTCAGGTCCGGGCGACCCAGTACTTC
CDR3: CASSLDVQVRATQYF

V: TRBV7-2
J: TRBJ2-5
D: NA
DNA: TGTGCCAGCAGCTCCCCTGCGGGTTTTGGAGAGACCCAGTACTTC
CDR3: CASSSPAGFGETQYF

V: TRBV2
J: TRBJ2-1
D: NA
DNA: TGTGCCAGCAGTGAAGACAGGGTGGGCTACAATGAGCAGTTCTTC
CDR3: CASSEDRVGYNEQFF

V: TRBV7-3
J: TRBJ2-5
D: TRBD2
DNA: TGTGCCAGCAGCGTAGGGACTAGCGGGCAAGAGACCCAGTACTTC
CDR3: CASSVGTSGQETQYF

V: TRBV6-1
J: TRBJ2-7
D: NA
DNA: TGTGCCAGCAGTGTGCTAGGGCAGTACGAGCAGTACTTC
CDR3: CASSVLGQYEQYF

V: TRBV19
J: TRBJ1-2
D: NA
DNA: TGTGCCAGTAGTATAGCCAACGGGAACTATGGCTACACCTTC
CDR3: CASSIANGNYGYTF

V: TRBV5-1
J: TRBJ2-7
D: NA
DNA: TGCGCCAGCAGCTTGGGGTGGGAGGATACCTACGAGCAGTACTTC
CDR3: CASSLGWEDTYEQYF

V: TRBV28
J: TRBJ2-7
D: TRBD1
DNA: TGTGCCAGCAGTTTACCACAGGGGACCGAGCAGTACTTC
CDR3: CASSLPQGTEQYF

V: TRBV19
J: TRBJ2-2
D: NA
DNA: TGTGCCAGTAGTGAGCGTCAGTGGGGCGGGGAGCTGTTTTTT
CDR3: CASSERQWGGELFF

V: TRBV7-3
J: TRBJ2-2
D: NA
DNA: TGTGCCAGCAGCTTAGGACTTACAACCGGGGAGCTGTTTTTT
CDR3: CASSLGLTTGELFF

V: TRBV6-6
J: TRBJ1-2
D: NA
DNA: TGTGCCAGCAGTTACTCGAGAAGCGGAAACTATGGCTACACCTTC
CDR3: CASSYSRSGNYGYTF

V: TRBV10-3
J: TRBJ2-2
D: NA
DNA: TGTGCCATCAGTGACACAGGGACCGGGGAGCTGTTTTTT
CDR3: CAISDTGTGELFF

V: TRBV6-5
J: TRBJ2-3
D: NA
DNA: TGTGCCAGCAGTTACTATGGGGGCGCGAATACAGATACGCAGTATTTT
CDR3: CASSYYGGANTDTQYF

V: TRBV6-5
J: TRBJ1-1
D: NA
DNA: TGTGCCAGCAGCACCACAGGGATGAACACTGAAGCTTTCTTT
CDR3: CASSTTGMNTEAFF

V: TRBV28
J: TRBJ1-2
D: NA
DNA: TGTGCCAGCAGTTTGGGCAGCCCGGTACATGGCTACACCTTC
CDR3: CASSLGSPVHGYTF